The 30 T cell receptor beta chains given below trace back to one sample, sequenced in a study of T cells in Graves' hyperthyroidism and ophthalmopathy. Using RNA transcripts as the source, TCR beta CDR3 regions were amplified. The HTBI primer set served for first-round RT-PCR of the TCR CDR3. Using its own MiXCR run on the multiplex PCR reads, TCRdb lists one record per CDR3 protein. The table includes some 560,000 distinct CDR3 sequences, around 13% detected once. Sequences were obtained from blood. These receptors were collected from a woman between 35 and 50 years old with Graves' hyperthyroidism.

This clonotype was seen ten or more times. The chain carries TRBV7-6 and TRBJ2-1; 8 positions agree with TRBD2. The CDR3 is made up of 14 amino acids. CDR1 and CDR2 from the germline V gene are SGHVS and FNYEAQ. V lost 3 bases, J lost 6 bases, and 4 bases stayed unmatched. CDR3 residues: CASSLTSVGNEQFF. DNA of the CDR3: TGTGCCAGCAGCTTGACTAGCGTAGGCAATGAGCAGTTCTTC.

The sample holds many counts of this clonotype. The chain joins TRBV12-3 or TRBV12-4 to TRBJ1-5; 10 bases are a match to TRBD1. V shed 4 bases and J 1 base; nucleotides not matched to a gene: 7. The CDR3 has 17 residues. CDR3 bases: TGTGCCAGCAGTTCGGACAGGGGGGGGATAAGCAATCAGCCCCAGCATTTT. Its translation: CASSSDRGGISNQPQHF.

This clonotype turned up a few times. The rearrangement uses TRBV6-1 and TRBJ2-1, with D possibly TRBD2 on 7 matching bases. V lost 3 bases and J lost 9, with 9 bases in between. The CDR3 runs 12 residues. CDR1 is MNHNS and CDR2 is SASEGT in the germline V gene. In DNA form, the CDR3 reads TGTGCCAGCAGTGAGGGGGGGCGTGAGCAGTTCTTC. Residues: CASSEGGREQFF.

This chain joins TRBV4-1 and TRBJ1-3; D not certain. Trimming cost V 6 bases and J 0 bases, with 12 bases left between them. The CDR3 covers 15 residues. Germline CDR1 and CDR2: MGHRA and YSYEKL. This CDR3 reads CASSQNPRSGNTIYF. CDR3 coding DNA: TGCGCCAGCAGTCAGAACCCCCGCTCTGGAAACACCATATATTTT.

The gene calls are TRBV5-1 and TRBJ1-2, with TRBD1 matching over 9 bases. The CDR3 is made up of 14 amino acids. The trim removed 4 bases at V and 8 bases at J, leaving 9 bases unmatched. CDR1 and CDR2 from the germline V gene are SGHRS and YFSETQ. The CDR3 nucleotides read TGCGCCAGCAGCACCGGACAGGGGCTGGGAGGCTACACCTTC. Translated: CASSTGQGLGGYTF.

This clonotype was seen repeatedly, ten times or more. V is TRBV12-3 or TRBV12-4 and J is TRBJ2-7, with 8 bases aligning to TRBD2. The CDR3 covers 14 residues. V lost 3 bases and J lost 4; bases outside the gene matches: 5. The DNA for the CDR3 is TGTGCCAGCAGTTTTTACGGGAGGGGATACGAGCAGTACTTC. Encoded protein: CASSFYGRGYEQYF.

This clonotype has ten or more counts. The chain recombines TRBV12-3 or TRBV12-4 with TRBJ1-1; no clear D gene. The V end lost 3 bases, the J end lost 5 bases, and 13 bases lay between the germline ends. The CDR3 consists of 14 residues. The CDR3 coding sequence is TGTGCCAGCAGTTTGAGCGGGGAGTGGACTGAAGCTTTCTTT. Its protein product is CASSLSGEWTEAFF.

Concerning this clonotype itself: A read error may be the cause here, since a much bigger clone is one base away. This chain joins TRBV5-1 and TRBJ1-6; D might be TRBD1 (5 bases). Germline CDR1 SGHRS, CDR2 YFSETQ. The CDR3 totals 16 residues. Here the CDR3 DNA reads TGTGCCAGCGGCGCCCAGGGCAGCCCCTATAATTCACCCCTCCACTTT. Amino acids: CASGAQGSPYNSPLHF.

This clonotype has only a few counts. A much bigger clone sits one base away, suggesting this may be a read error. The V call is TRBV5-1, the J call TRBJ2-1; D is possibly TRBD1 or TRBD2 (5 bases each). The CDR3 is 14 residues long. Trimming removed 1 base from V and 5 bases from J, with 10 bases in between. Germline lookup yields CDR1 SGHRS and CDR2 YFSETQ. The CDR3 region has the DNA TGCGCCAGCAGCTTGAGTTGGGACCACAATGAGCAGTTCTTC. Translation: CASSLSWDHNEQFF.

About this clonotype: Compared with germline, one end of the junction differs, possibly owing to a read error. The gene calls are TRBV4-1 and TRBJ2-5, with a weak D call TRBD1 (5 bases). The CDR3 contains 15 residues. Per germline, CDR1 MGHRA and CDR2 YSYEKL. The CDR3 nucleotides are TGCGCCGGCAGCCGTGGCGCGGACACACAAGAGACCCAGTACTTC. It codes for CAGSRGADTQETQYF.

With respect to this clonotype: A single base separates this from a much larger clone, so it may be a read error. This chain links TRBV30 with TRBJ2-6; D possibly corresponds to TRBD2 (7 bases). The CDR3 has 17 amino acids. From germline, CDR1 is GTSNPN and CDR2 SVGIG (reference sequence). Trimming pared 0 bases from V and 5 bases from J, leaving 17 bases between. CDR3 DNA sequence: TGTGCCTGGAGTGTAAGGAGGGGGGGCACCAGGGCCAACGTCCTGACTTTC. Protein sequence: CAWSVRRGGTRANVLTF.

This clonotype was picked up a small number of times. The J gene is TRBJ1-2, the V gene TRBV15, with D uncertain. Deletions cut 5 bases from V and 6 bases from J, with 22 bases between. The CDR3 is made up of 16 amino acids. Germline V gene data show CDR1 as LNHNV and CDR2 as YYDKDF (reference sequence). The CDR3 sequence: CATSLQRTALGDGYTF. CDR3 DNA sequence: TGTGCCACCAGCCTACAACGGACGGCATTAGGAGATGGCTACACCTTC.

Ten or more counts support this clonotype. The chain joins TRBV2 to TRBJ2-5; tentatively, D is TRBD2 (6 bases). Germline V CDR1 and CDR2: SNHLY, FYNNEI. The germline V and J ends were trimmed by 6 bases and 5 bases, with 13 bases remaining between them. The length of the CDR3 is 13 residues. CDR3 loop: CASRLGGVETQYF. CDR3 DNA sequence: TGTGCCAGCAGATTGGGGGGTGTGGAGACCCAGTACTTC.

In this sample, this clonotype turned up many times. This rearrangement joins TRBV6-1 to TRBJ2-7; 8 bases are shared with TRBD2. This CDR3 comprises 15 residues. The ends lost 7 bases at V and 3 bases at J; junction bases unmatched: 11. Looked up from germline, CDR1 is MNHNS and CDR2 is SASEGT. The CDR3 nucleotides read TGTGCCAGCACCCTAGCGGGCCAGAGTGGCTACGAGCAGTACTTC. Translated, it gives CASTLAGQSGYEQYF.

This clonotype has just a few counts. CDR3 in amino acids: CATTPPGRVSGETQYF. The CDR3 DNA is TGTGCCACCACCCCCCCCGGGAGGGTGTCGGGAGAGACCCAGTACTTC. V usage is TRBV15 and J usage is TRBJ2-5, with 8 bases fitting TRBD2. V was pared by 7 bases and J by 4 bases, with 14 bases of the junction left unmatched. The CDR3 length is 16 residues. CDR1 and CDR2 from the germline V gene are LNHNV and YYDKDF (reference sequence).

This clonotype was counted only a few times. The chain employs TRBV29-1 and TRBJ2-7; D is possibly TRBD2 (5 bases). The V and J ends lost 1 base and 0 bases respectively, with 7 bases between them. Germline CDR1 reads SQVTM; CDR2 reads ANQGSEA. This CDR3 has 13 residues. The CDR3 loop reads CSVEVGSSYEQYF. The CDR3 region has the DNA TGCAGCGTTGAAGTAGGGAGCTCCTACGAGCAGTACTTC.

The table lists this clonotype with many counts. The V gene is TRBV27, the J gene TRBJ2-7, with D possibly matching TRBD1 (5 bases). The CDR3 has 14 residues. Germline CDR1 is MNHEY and CDR2 is SMNVEV (reference sequence). V was trimmed by 6 bases and J by 4 bases, leaving 16 bases between them. DNA for the CDR3: TGTGCCAGCAGAGATCAGGGCTTCCCGTACGAGCAGTACTTC. Translated, it gives CASRDQGFPYEQYF.

This clonotype has a handful of counts. V gene TRBV2 combines with J gene TRBJ1-6; no definite D call. V gave up 6 bases and J gave up 5 bases, with 5 bases separating them. Germline CDR1 reads SNHLY; CDR2 reads FYNNEI. The CDR3 length is 12 residues. CDR3 region: CASRADNSPLHF. As DNA, the CDR3 is TGTGCCAGCAGGGCAGATAATTCACCCCTCCACTTT.

This clonotype was recorded a few times. V and J are TRBV29-1 and TRBJ1-5, with a possible D match to TRBD1 (5 bases). The V end was cut by 4 bases, the J end by 5 bases, with 9 bases between. CDR1 is SQVTM and CDR2 is ANQGSEA in the germline V gene. This CDR3 is 12 amino acids long. CDR3 bases: TGCAGCGTTGTGGTGGGGGATCAGCCCCAGCATTTT. Translated: CSVVVGDQPQHF.

This clonotype was picked up many times. The CDR3, as DNA: TGTGCCTGGAGTCCAGCGGGATACATTAACAATGAGCAGTTCTTC. Translated: CAWSPAGYINNEQFF. The chain has TRBV30 and TRBJ2-1; the match to TRBD2 covers 7 bases. J gave up 5 bases and V 2 bases, and 9 bases lay outside the gene matches. CDR1 is GTSNPN, CDR2 SVGIG, per germline (reference sequence). The CDR3 runs 15 residues.

This clonotype was detected many times. The chain has TRBV27 and TRBJ2-1; TRBD2 aligns across 8 bases. J was trimmed by 7 bases and V by 4 bases; bases with no gene match: 6. Germline V gene data show CDR1 as MNHEY and CDR2 as SMNVEV (reference sequence). CDR3 size: 14 residues. The CDR3 is CASSYSGSRNEQFF. CDR3 sequence (DNA): TGTGCCAGCAGTTACAGCGGGAGCAGAAATGAGCAGTTCTTC.

This clonotype was counted ten times or more. The V gene is TRBV3-1, the J gene TRBJ1-6; D remains unclear. Per the germline V gene, CDR1 is LGHDT and CDR2 is YNNKEL (reference sequence). V shed 3 bases and J shed 9 bases, with 9 bases lying between them. The CDR3 extends over 13 amino acids. This chain's CDR3 is CASSQGIGSPLHF. CDR3 DNA sequence: TGTGCCAGCAGCCAGGGAATCGGTTCACCCCTCCACTTT.

The V call is TRBV19, the J call TRBJ1-4; no reliable D call. This CDR3 spans 16 amino acids. With 5 bases removed from V and 0 bases from J, the gap between germline ends came to 13 bases. Germline CDR1 is LNHDA and CDR2 is SQIVND (reference sequence). CDR3 nucleotides: TGTGCCAGTAGTGCGGACGGACCAGCAACTAATGAAAAACTGTTTTTT. Protein sequence: CASSADGPATNEKLFF.

This clonotype turned up a few times. The CDR3 DNA is TGCAGTGCTAGAGATCTCGGGAAGGCCTACGAGCAGTACTTC. Its protein is CSARDLGKAYEQYF. The genes are TRBV20-1 and TRBJ2-7, with a possible D match to TRBD2 (5 bases). The V end was cut by 0 bases, the J end by 2 bases, with 11 bases between. Looked up from germline, CDR1 is DFQATT and CDR2 is SNEGSKA (reference sequence). This CDR3 is built from 14 residues.

This clonotype was detected many times. V is TRBV12-3 or TRBV12-4 and J is TRBJ1-5, with D uncertain. Trimming shortened V by 0 bases and J by 6 bases, and 15 bases separated the two germline ends. The CDR3 totals 16 residues. The CDR3 reads CASSLALRQIGQPQHF. CDR3 sequence (DNA): TGTGCCAGCAGTTTAGCGCTACGGCAGATCGGTCAGCCCCAGCATTTT.

The CDR3 here is CASSVNRDRAGELFF. The CDR3 nucleotides read TGTGCCAGCAGCGTAAACCGGGACAGGGCCGGGGAGCTGTTTTTT. J is TRBJ2-2 and V is TRBV9; TRBD1 matches 9 bases. This CDR3 region has 15 residues. Per germline, CDR1 SGDLS and CDR2 YYNGEE. With 1 base clipped from V and 6 bases from J, the junction kept 4 bases outside the gene matches.

This clonotype was recorded many times. DNA for the CDR3: TGTGCCAGCAGCTTACTAGCGGGAGCGGCAGATACGCAGTATTTT. It translates to CASSLLAGAADTQYF. The genes are TRBV7-2 and TRBJ2-3; 10 bases fit TRBD2. The CDR3 has 15 residues. V lost 2 bases and J lost 4; bases outside the gene matches: 3. Germline V gene lookup returns CDR1 SGHTA and CDR2 FQGNSA.

This clonotype was picked up a small number of times. A much larger clonotype is one base distant, so this may be a read error. This chain uses TRBV14 with TRBJ2-1, with D perhaps TRBD2 (5 bases). The germline gives CDR1 SGHDN, CDR2 FVKESK. Trimming stripped 0 bases from V and 4 bases from J, with 22 bases between. This CDR3 spans 19 amino acids. The CDR3 is CASSQETAGLSPGYNEQFF. The CDR3 nucleotides are TGTGCCAGCAGCCAAGAGACGGCGGGCCTGTCCCCCGGGTACAATGAGCAGTTCTTC.

Comments on this clonotype: A much larger clone sits a single nucleotide away, making a read error possible. The chain has TRBV7-2 and TRBJ1-4; 7 nucleotides align to TRBD1. The CDR3 consists of 14 residues. Germline V CDR1 and CDR2: SGHTA, FQGNSA. The ends lost 5 bases at V and 8 bases at J; junction bases unmatched: 8. The CDR3 DNA is TGTGCCAGCAGCCTACAGGGGAGAATGGAAAAACTGTTTTTT. The encoded protein is CASSLQGRMEKLFF.

This chain uses TRBV2 with TRBJ2-1; 10 bases line up with TRBD2. From germline, CDR1 is SNHLY and CDR2 FYNNEI. The CDR3 is 20 amino acids. V shed 6 bases and J 4 bases; nucleotides not matched to a gene: 21. CDR3 sequence: CASSPGGTSVKFSEYNEQFF. CDR3 bases: TGTGCCAGCAGCCCGGGGGGGACTAGCGTGAAGTTTTCGGAATACAATGAGCAGTTCTTC. Full variable domain (missing parts from reference TRBV2 and TRBJ2-1): EPEVTQTPSHQVTQMGQEVILRCVPISNHLYFYWYRQILGQKVEFLVSFYNNEISEKSEIFDDQFSVERPDGSNFTLKIRSTKLEDSAMYFCASSPGGTSVKFSEYNEQFFGPGTRLTVL.